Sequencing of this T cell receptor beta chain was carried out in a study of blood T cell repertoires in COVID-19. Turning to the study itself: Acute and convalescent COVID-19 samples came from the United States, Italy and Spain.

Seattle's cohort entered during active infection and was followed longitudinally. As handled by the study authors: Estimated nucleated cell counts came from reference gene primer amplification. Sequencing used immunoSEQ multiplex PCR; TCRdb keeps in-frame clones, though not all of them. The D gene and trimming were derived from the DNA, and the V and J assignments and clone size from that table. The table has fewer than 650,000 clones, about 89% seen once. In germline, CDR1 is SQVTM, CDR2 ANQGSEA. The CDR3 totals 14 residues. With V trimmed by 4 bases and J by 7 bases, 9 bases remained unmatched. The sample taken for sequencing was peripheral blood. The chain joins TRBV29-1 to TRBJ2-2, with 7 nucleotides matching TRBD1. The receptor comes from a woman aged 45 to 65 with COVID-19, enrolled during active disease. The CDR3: CSVAWQGDGGELFF. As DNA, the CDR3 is TGCAGCGTTGCTTGGCAGGGGGACGGCGGGGAGCTGTTTTTT.